The 30 T cell receptor beta chains presented below share a single source sample, sequenced in a study of blood T cells in healthy people across ages. Together with a sample-barcoded 5' primer, a J-beta primer mix was included in a second PCR lasting about 7 to 11 cycles. Each CDR3 protein is one row after TCRdb ran MiXCR on the 5' RACE reads. The data hold some 1.5 million distinct CDR3 sequences, with about 30% observed a single time. What was sequenced was blood. These TCRs come from a woman aged 25 to 39 in good health.

V usage is TRBV12-3 or TRBV12-4 and J usage is TRBJ1-1, with no clear D. V was cut by 6 bases and J by 3 bases, with 11 bases left in between. This CDR3 comprises 13 residues. CDR3 in amino acids: CASRSGEYTEAFF. CDR3 DNA: TGTGCCAGCAGATCTGGCGAATACACTGAAGCTTTCTTT.

J is TRBJ2-1 and V is TRBV6-1; D gene unclear. This CDR3 is 15 amino acids long. Germline assignment: CDR1 MNHNS and CDR2 SASEGT. CDR3 amino acids: CAVLTVMLAYNEQFF. CDR3 nucleotide sequence: TGTGCTGTTTTAACGGTAATGCTGGCCTACAATGAGCAGTTCTTC.

In regard to this clonotype: At one end the junction does not follow the germline gene, possibly because of a read error. The chain employs TRBV10-3 and TRBJ2-3; the match to TRBD1 covers 9 bases. The CDR3 extends over 16 amino acids. Looked up from germline, CDR1 is ENHRY and CDR2 is SYGVKD. The CDR3 protein is CAIGDPTGGATDTQYF. DNA of the CDR3: TGTGCCATCGGTGACCCGACAGGGGGGGCCACAGATACGCAGTATTTT.

Only a few counts were recorded for this clonotype. CDR3 amino acids: CASSRTSGKIKYEQYF. Here the CDR3 DNA reads TGTGCCAGCAGTCGGACTAGCGGGAAAATAAAGTACGAGCAGTACTTC. The chain combines TRBV12-3 or TRBV12-4 with TRBJ2-7; 12 bases are shared with TRBD2. J lost 4 bases, V lost 5 bases, and 9 bases had no gene match. CDR3 length equals 16 residues.

This sequence joins TRBV20-1 and TRBJ2-3, with 9 bases fitting TRBD1. The germline V gene encodes CDR1 DFQATT and CDR2 SNEGSKA (reference sequence). The ends lost 0 bases at V and 0 bases at J; junction bases unmatched: 4. This CDR3 has 16 amino acids. The CDR3 nucleotides are TGCAGTGCTAGAGATACAGGGGGCCTGAGCACAGATACGCAGTATTTT. Protein sequence: CSARDTGGLSTDTQYF.

This clonotype was seen repeatedly, ten times or more. V usage is TRBV7-6 and J usage is TRBJ2-7; TRBD1 matches 9 bases. The CDR3 has 16 residues. Per germline, CDR1 SGHVS and CDR2 FNYEAQ. V lost 5 bases, J lost 2 bases, and 10 bases stayed unmatched. CDR3 DNA sequence: TGTGCCAGCAGCGCCCAAACACGACAGGGGGCCTACGAGCAGTACTTC. Its protein product is CASSAQTRQGAYEQYF.

The rearrangement joins TRBV12-3 or TRBV12-4 to TRBJ1-6, with a tentative D call TRBD1 (5 bases). Trimming took off 3 bases at V and 7 bases at J, with 13 bases between the two ends. The CDR3 totals 15 residues. The CDR3 sequence is CASSFIQGVNSPLHF. DNA of the CDR3: TGTGCCAGCAGTTTCATCCAGGGAGTAAATTCACCCCTCCACTTT.

This rearrangement joins TRBV20-1 to TRBJ1-1, with a weak D call TRBD1 (6 bases). Germline V gene lookup returns CDR1 DFQATT and CDR2 SNEGSKA (reference sequence). The CDR3 has 13 amino acids. V was pared by 1 base and J by 7 bases, with 13 bases between. CDR3 in amino acids: CSARAFIQGEAFF. The CDR3 DNA follows: TGCAGTGCTAGAGCGTTCATACAGGGTGAAGCTTTCTTT.

This clonotype was detected only a few times. The J gene is TRBJ2-5, the V gene TRBV7-9; 7 nucleotides match TRBD1. After removal of 5 bases from V and 9 bases from J, the junction contained 9 bases not matched to a gene. Looked up from germline, CDR1 is SEHNR and CDR2 is FQNEAQ (reference sequence). This CDR3 spans 13 amino acids. The CDR3 loop reads CASSARDSWAQYF. CDR3 in DNA: TGTGCCAGCAGCGCCCGGGACAGTTGGGCCCAGTACTTC.

This clonotype was found many times. This chain links TRBV6-5 with TRBJ2-7; D is unclear. V was trimmed by 0 bases and J by 1 base, leaving 10 bases between them. The CDR3 sequence is 15 residues long. CDR1 and CDR2 from the germline V gene are MNHEY and SVGAGI. CDR3 region: CASSYSAGPSYEQYF. In DNA, the CDR3 is TGTGCCAGCAGTTACTCGGCAGGTCCATCCTACGAGCAGTACTTC.

The chain joins TRBV5-6 to TRBJ1-2, with D uncertain. CDR3 length: 13 residues. Trimming shortened V by 7 bases and J by 0 bases, and 10 bases separated the two germline ends. The germline CDR1 and CDR2 sequences are SGHDT and YYEEEE. CDR3 sequence reads: CASRSRSNYGYTF. The CDR3 nucleotides are TGTGCCAGCCGGTCTCGGTCTAACTATGGCTACACCTTC.

The genes are TRBV5-5 and TRBJ2-1; 9 positions agree with TRBD1. The CDR3 has 17 residues. The trim removed 2 bases at V and 8 bases at J, leaving 14 bases unmatched. Looked up from germline, CDR1 is SGHKS and CDR2 is YYEKEE (reference sequence). Written as DNA, the CDR3 is TGTGCCAGCAGCTTTGGCCGGCGTACAGGGGGCGGGGATGAGCAGTTCTTC. It codes for CASSFGRRTGGGDEQFF. Looking up the rest from reference TRBV5-5 and TRBJ2-1 gives the full variable domain: DAGVTQSPTHLIKTRGQQVTLRCSPISGHKSVSWYQQVLGQGPQFIFQYYEKEERGRGNFPDRFSARQFPNYSSELNVNALLLGDSALYLCASSFGRRTGGGDEQFFGPGTRLTVL.

This clonotype was seen only a few times. The junction departs from germline at one end; a sequencing error may be responsible. This rearrangement joins TRBV7-2 to TRBJ2-1; TRBD1 matches 7 bases. The CDR3 has 12 amino acids. Per the germline V gene, CDR1 is SGHTA and CDR2 is FQGNSA. The CDR3: CAGSEGANEQFF. Here the CDR3 DNA reads TGTGCCGGCAGCGAGGGGGCCAATGAGCAGTTCTTC. The full variable domain, in which reference TRBV7-2 and TRBJ2-1 provide the parts outside the CDR3, is GAGVSQSPSNKVTEKGKDVELRCDPISGHTALYWYRQSLGQGLEFLIYFQGNSAPDKSGLPSDRFSAERTGGSVSTLTIQRTQQEDSAVYLCAGSEGANEQFFGPGTRLTVL.

This clonotype has more than one count but fewer than ten. This chain uses TRBV5-5 with TRBJ2-2; D unclear. V shed 0 bases and J shed 1 base, with 10 bases lying between them. The CDR3 length is 16 residues. Looked up from germline, CDR1 is SGHKS and CDR2 is YYEKEE (reference sequence). The CDR3 DNA sequence: TGTGCCAGCAGCTTGGGTCCAGCCCAGAACACCGGGGAGCTGTTTTTT. Its protein is CASSLGPAQNTGELFF.

Of note for this clonotype: The junction departs from the called germline gene at one end, perhaps through a read error. V is TRBV12-3 or TRBV12-4 and J is TRBJ1-2; no firm D call. The CDR3 contains 13 residues. The CDR3 here is CAGSSTDYYGYTF. The CDR3 bases are TGTGCCGGCAGTTCGACGGACTACTATGGCTACACCTTC.

This clonotype was seen only once. The chain combines TRBV7-9 with TRBJ1-2; 7 positions agree with TRBD1. Trimming took 4 bases from V and 5 from J; bases not matched to a gene: 7. This CDR3 comprises 14 residues. Germline V lookup: CDR1 SEHNR, CDR2 FQNEAQ (reference sequence). The CDR3 loop is CASSSPGGTYGYTF. In DNA form, the CDR3 reads TGTGCCAGCAGCTCTCCAGGGGGTACTTATGGCTACACCTTC.

With respect to this clonotype: Possible read error: a much larger clone is one base away. V is TRBV10-3 and J is TRBJ2-1; possible D gene TRBD2, 6 bases. The germline V gene has CDR1 ENHRY and CDR2 SYGVKD. The CDR3 spans 16 residues. The CDR3 sequence: CAISESAGSSHNEQFF. CDR3 bases: TGTGCCATCAGTGAGTCGGCCGGGAGCTCCCACAATGAGCAGTTCTTC.

This chain's CDR3 is CSARPSGSVTDTQYF. The CDR3 nucleotides are TGCAGTGCTAGACCTAGCGGGAGCGTCACAGATACGCAGTATTTT. The genes are TRBV20-1 and TRBJ2-3; TRBD2 matches at 10 bases. V shed 2 bases and J 2 bases; nucleotides not matched to a gene: 4. The CDR3 has 15 amino acids. CDR1 is DFQATT and CDR2 is SNEGSKA in the germline V gene (reference sequence).

The chain links TRBV20-1 to TRBJ1-5; the D is unclear. The CDR3 length is 12 residues. Trimming took 3 bases from V and 4 from J, leaving 7 bases between them. The V gene's germline CDR1 is DFQATT and CDR2 SNEGSKA (reference sequence). CDR3 sequence reads: CSASGVNQPQHF. The CDR3 region has the DNA TGCAGTGCTAGCGGGGTTAATCAGCCCCAGCATTTT.

Comments on this clonotype: This sequence may be a read error, since a much larger clone differs from it by one base. J is TRBJ2-1 and V is TRBV4-2, with 9 bases aligning to TRBD1. V lost 4 bases to trimming and J lost 3 bases; unmatched junction nucleotides: 4. This CDR3 has 15 amino acids. Germline values: CDR1 LGHNA, CDR2 YNFKEQ. The CDR3 DNA reads as TGTGCCAGCAGCCGAGGGACAGGGTTCTACAATGAGCAGTTCTTC. It translates to CASSRGTGFYNEQFF.

This clonotype was seen many times. The V and J genes are TRBV6-5 and TRBJ2-1; D may be TRBD2 (5 bases). V was pared by 4 bases and J by 9 bases, with 25 bases between. This CDR3 has 17 amino acids. Germline CDR1 is MNHEY and CDR2 is SVGAGI. In nucleotides, the CDR3 is TGTGCCAGCAGTTCTATCGGTTTCCCGGGGAATAGACTTGAGCAGTTCTTC. Its translation: CASSSIGFPGNRLEQFF.

CDR3 protein: CASKTSGRSDTQYF. CDR3 bases: TGTGCCAGCAAAACTAGCGGGAGATCAGATACGCAGTATTTT. The V gene is TRBV27, the J gene TRBJ2-3; TRBD2 matches at 11 bases. Germline assignment: CDR1 MNHEY and CDR2 SMNVEV (reference sequence). The CDR3 is 14 amino acids. The V and J ends lost 7 bases and 4 bases, in that order; junction bases with no gene match: 4.

J is TRBJ1-5 and V is TRBV6-2 or TRBV6-3, with 8 nucleotides matching TRBD1. V was pared by 4 bases and J by 7 bases, with 6 bases of the junction left unmatched. Per germline, CDR1 MNHEY and CDR2 SVGEGT. The CDR3 length is 14 residues. The CDR3 is CASSWTGSGQPQHF. The DNA for the CDR3 is TGTGCCAGCAGTTGGACAGGGAGCGGACAGCCCCAGCATTTT.

This clonotype showed up just a few times. This chain joins TRBV5-1 and TRBJ1-1; a possible D gene is TRBD1 (6 bases). The V gene's germline CDR1 is SGHRS and CDR2 YFSETQ. CDR3 length: 13 amino acids. With 4 bases removed from V and 7 bases from J, the gap between germline ends came to 14 bases. The CDR3 here is CASSRGREDEAFF. CDR3 DNA: TGCGCCAGCAGCCGGGGGCGGGAAGATGAAGCTTTCTTT.

This clonotype came up a few times. V is TRBV2 and J is TRBJ2-3; 15 bases map to TRBD2. The V segment lost 7 bases and the J segment 5 bases; nucleotides outside the gene matches: 7. Germline CDR1 is SNHLY and CDR2 is FYNNEI. CDR3 length equals 16 residues. Here the CDR3 reads CASIGGTSGRQDTQYF. In DNA, the CDR3 is TGTGCCAGCATCGGAGGGACTAGCGGGAGGCAAGATACGCAGTATTTT.

This clonotype was picked up a small number of times. The rearrangement uses TRBV20-1 and TRBJ2-3, with 9 bases lining up with TRBD1. Trimming cost V 4 bases and J 6 bases; bases outside gene matches: 5. The V gene's germline CDR1 is DFQATT and CDR2 SNEGSKA (reference sequence). This CDR3 is 13 amino acids long. Here the CDR3 DNA reads TGCAGTGCTACCGGGACAGGGATCGATACGCAGTATTTT. Its protein is CSATGTGIDTQYF.

This clonotype appeared a few times. The rearrangement links TRBV7-2 to TRBJ2-7, with 7 bases fitting TRBD2. With V trimmed by 5 bases and J by 2 bases, 12 bases remained unmatched. The germline V gene encodes CDR1 SGHTA and CDR2 FQGNSA. The CDR3 is 16 amino acids. The CDR3 DNA reads TGTGCCAGCAGCCCCGACTCCCTACTAGCGACCTACGAGCAGTACTTC. As protein: CASSPDSLLATYEQYF.

This clonotype was seen a handful of times. The V and J genes are TRBV9 and TRBJ1-6; D ambiguous. The CDR3 consists of 14 residues. V gave up 4 bases and J gave up 10 bases, with 15 bases separating them. Germline V CDR1 and CDR2: SGDLS, YYNGEE. This CDR3 is CASSYAGTDSPLHF. The CDR3 DNA reads as TGTGCCAGCAGCTATGCGGGTACTGACTCACCCCTCCACTTT.

The chain carries TRBV5-1 and TRBJ1-1; D is undetermined. Germline assignment: CDR1 SGHRS and CDR2 YFSETQ. Between the trimmed V and J ends, which lost 0 bases and 5 bases, there was a span of 14 bases. The CDR3 covers 15 residues. CDR3 in DNA: TGCGCCAGCAGCTTGGTAGGAGAAGTGGGGACTGAAGCTTTCTTT. It yields the protein CASSLVGEVGTEAFF.

Turning to this clonotype: A much larger clone lies a single base off, so this may be a read error. The CDR3 does not close with the conserved phenylalanine or tryptophan, likely indicating a read error. V usage is TRBV5-1 and J usage is TRBJ1-2; TRBD1 matches 9 bases. Germline V gene lookup returns CDR1 SGHRS and CDR2 YFSETQ. CDR3 length equals 15 residues. V was pared by 0 bases and J by 7 bases, with 7 bases of the junction left unmatched. The CDR3 DNA reads as TGCGCCAGCAGCTTGGAGCCGGGACAGGGTCGTGGCTACACCTGC. Translating it yields CASSLEPGQGRGYTC.